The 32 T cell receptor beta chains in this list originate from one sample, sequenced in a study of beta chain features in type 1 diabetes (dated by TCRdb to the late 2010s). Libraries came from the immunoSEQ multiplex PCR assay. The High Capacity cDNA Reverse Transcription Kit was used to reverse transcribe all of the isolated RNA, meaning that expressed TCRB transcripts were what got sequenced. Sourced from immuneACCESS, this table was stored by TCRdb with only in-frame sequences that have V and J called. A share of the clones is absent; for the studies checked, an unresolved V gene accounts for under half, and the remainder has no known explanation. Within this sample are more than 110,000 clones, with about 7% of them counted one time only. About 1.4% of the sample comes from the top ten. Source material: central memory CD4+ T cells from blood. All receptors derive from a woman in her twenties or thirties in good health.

CDR3 sequence reads: CASDGQGFYGYTF. The CDR3 nucleotides read TGTGCCAGCGACGGACAGGGATTTTATGGCTACACCTTC. The J gene is TRBJ1-2, the V gene TRBV28; 8 nucleotides align to TRBD1. J gave up 5 bases and V 8 bases, and 7 bases lay outside the gene matches. This CDR3 has 13 residues. CDR1 MDHEN and CDR2 SYDVKM come from the germline V gene.

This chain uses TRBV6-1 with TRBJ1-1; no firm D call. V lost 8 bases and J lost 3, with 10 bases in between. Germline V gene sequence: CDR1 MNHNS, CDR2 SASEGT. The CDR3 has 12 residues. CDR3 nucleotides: TGTGCCAGCCAAAACATGGACACTGAAGCTTTCTTT. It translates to CASQNMDTEAFF.

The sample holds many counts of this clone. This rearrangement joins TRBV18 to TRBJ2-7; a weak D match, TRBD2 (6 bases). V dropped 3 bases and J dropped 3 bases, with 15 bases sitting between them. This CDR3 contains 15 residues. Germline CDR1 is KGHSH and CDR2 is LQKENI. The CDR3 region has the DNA TGTGCCAGCTCACCCGGCGCAGGGAGGATCTACGAGCAGTACTTC. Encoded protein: CASSPGAGRIYEQYF. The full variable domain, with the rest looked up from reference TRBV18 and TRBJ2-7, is NAGVMQNPRHLVRRRGQEARLRCSPMKGHSHVYWYRQLPEEGLKFMVYLQKENIIDESGMPKERFSAEFPKEGPSILRIQQVVRGDSAAYFCASSPGAGRIYEQYFGPGTRLTVT.

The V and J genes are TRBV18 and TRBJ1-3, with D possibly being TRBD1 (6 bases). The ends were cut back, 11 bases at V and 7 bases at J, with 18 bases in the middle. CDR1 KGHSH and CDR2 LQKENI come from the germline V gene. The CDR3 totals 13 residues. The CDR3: CAGKDRDGNTIYF. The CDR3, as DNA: TGTGCCGGGAAGGACAGAGATGGTAACACCATATATTTT.

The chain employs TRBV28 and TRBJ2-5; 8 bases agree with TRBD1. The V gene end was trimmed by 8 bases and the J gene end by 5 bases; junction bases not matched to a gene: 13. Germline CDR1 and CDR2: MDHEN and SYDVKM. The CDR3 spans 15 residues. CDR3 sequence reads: CASFPQGAWGETQYF. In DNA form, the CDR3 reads TGTGCCAGCTTTCCCCAGGGGGCTTGGGGGGAGACCCAGTACTTC.

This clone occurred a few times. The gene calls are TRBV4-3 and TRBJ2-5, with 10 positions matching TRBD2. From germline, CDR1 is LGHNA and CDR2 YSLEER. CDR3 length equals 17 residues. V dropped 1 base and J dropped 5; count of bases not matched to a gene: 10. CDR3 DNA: TGCGCCAGCAGCCAAGCCGGTTCTAGCGGGAGTGGCGAGACCCAGTACTTC. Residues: CASSQAGSSGSGETQYF.

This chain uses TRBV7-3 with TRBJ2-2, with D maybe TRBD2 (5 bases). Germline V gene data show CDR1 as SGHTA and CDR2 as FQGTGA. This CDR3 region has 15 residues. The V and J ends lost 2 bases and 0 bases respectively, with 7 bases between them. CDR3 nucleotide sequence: TGTGCCAGCAGCTTAGCGGGCGCGAACACCGGGGAGCTGTTTTTT. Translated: CASSLAGANTGELFF.

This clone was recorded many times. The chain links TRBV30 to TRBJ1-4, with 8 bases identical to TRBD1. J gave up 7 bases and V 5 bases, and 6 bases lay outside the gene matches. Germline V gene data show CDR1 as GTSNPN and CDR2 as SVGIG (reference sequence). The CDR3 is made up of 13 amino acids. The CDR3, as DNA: TGTGCCTGGGCTACAGGGGGAACTGAAAAACTGTTTTTT. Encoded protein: CAWATGGTEKLFF.

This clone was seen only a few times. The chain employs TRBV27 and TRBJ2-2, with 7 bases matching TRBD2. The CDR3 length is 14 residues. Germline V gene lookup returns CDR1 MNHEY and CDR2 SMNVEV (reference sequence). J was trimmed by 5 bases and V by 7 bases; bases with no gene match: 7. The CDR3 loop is CASTAGVGTGELFF. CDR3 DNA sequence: TGTGCCAGCACGGCGGGAGTAGGAACCGGGGAGCTGTTTTTT.

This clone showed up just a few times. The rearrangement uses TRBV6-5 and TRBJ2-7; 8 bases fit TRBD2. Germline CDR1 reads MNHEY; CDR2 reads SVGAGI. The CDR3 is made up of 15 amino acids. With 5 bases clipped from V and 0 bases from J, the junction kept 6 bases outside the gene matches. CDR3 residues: CASSPGTSNSYEQYF. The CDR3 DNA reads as TGTGCCAGCAGTCCCGGGACTAGTAACTCCTACGAGCAGTACTTC.

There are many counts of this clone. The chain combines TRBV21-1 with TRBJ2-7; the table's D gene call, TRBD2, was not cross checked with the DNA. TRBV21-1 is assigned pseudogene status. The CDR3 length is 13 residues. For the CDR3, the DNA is TGTGCCAGCAGTCTGGAGGGCTCCTACGAGCAGTACTTC. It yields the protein CASSLEGSYEQYF.

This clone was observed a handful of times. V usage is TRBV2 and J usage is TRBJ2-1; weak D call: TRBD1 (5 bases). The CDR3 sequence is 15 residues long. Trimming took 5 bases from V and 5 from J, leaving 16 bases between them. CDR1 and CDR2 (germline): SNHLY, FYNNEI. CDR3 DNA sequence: TGTGCCAGCAGTCTTGTTGGGGCCAGTCACAATGAGCAGTTCTTC. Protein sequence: CASSLVGASHNEQFF.

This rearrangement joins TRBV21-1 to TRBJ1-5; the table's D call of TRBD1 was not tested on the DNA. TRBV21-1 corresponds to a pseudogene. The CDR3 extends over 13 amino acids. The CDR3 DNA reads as TGTGCCAGCAGCACAGGGGGCGATCAGCCCCAGCATTTT. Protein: CASSTGGDQPQHF.

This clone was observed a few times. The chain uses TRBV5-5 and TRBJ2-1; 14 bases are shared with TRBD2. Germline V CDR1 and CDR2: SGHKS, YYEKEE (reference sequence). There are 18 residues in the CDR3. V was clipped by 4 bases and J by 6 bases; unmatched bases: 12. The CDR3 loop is CASSQDSPGLAGVNEQFF. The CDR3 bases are TGTGCCAGCAGCCAAGATAGTCCGGGACTAGCGGGAGTCAATGAGCAGTTCTTC. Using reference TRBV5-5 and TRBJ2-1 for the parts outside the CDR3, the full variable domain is DAGVTQSPTHLIKTRGQQVTLRCSPISGHKSVSWYQQVLGQGPQFIFQYYEKEERGRGNFPDRFSARQFPNYSSELNVNALLLGDSALYLCASSQDSPGLAGVNEQFFGPGTRLTVL.

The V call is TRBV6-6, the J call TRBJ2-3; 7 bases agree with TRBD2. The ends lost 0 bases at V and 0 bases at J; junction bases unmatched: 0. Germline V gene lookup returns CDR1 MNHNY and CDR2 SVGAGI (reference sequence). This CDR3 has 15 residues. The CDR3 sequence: CASSYSSGSTDTQYF. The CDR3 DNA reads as TGTGCCAGCAGTTACTCTAGCGGGAGCACAGATACGCAGTATTTT.

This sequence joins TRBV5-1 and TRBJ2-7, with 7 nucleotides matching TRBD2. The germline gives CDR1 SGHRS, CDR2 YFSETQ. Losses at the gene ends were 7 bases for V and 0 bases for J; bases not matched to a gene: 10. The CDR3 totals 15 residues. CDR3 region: CASGQTGGSSYEQYF. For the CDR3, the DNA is TGCGCCAGCGGTCAGACTGGCGGGAGCTCCTACGAGCAGTACTTC.

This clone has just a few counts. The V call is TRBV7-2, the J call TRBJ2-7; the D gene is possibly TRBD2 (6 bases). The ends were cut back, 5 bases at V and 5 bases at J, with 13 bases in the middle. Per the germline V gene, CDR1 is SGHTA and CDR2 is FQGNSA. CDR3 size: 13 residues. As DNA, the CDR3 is TGTGCCAGCAGCCCCAGGAGGGTCCACGAGCAGTACTTC. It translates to CASSPRRVHEQYF.

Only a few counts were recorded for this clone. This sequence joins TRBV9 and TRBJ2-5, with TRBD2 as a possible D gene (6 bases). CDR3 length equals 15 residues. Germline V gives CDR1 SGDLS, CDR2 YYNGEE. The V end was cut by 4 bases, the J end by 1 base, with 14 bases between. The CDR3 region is CASSTHSGIQETQYF. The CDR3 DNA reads TGTGCCAGCAGCACACATAGCGGAATCCAAGAGACCCAGTACTTC.

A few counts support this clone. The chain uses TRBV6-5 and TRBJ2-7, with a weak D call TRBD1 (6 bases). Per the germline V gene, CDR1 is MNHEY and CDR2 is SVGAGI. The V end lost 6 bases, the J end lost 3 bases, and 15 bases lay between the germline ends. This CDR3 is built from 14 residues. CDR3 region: CASRIRRGLYEQYF. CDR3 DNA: TGTGCCAGCAGAATACGCAGGGGCCTCTACGAGCAGTACTTC.

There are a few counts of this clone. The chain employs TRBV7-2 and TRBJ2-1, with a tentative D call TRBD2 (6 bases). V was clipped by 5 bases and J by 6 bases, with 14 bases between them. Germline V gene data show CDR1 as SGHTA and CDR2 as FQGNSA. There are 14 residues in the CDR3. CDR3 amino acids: CASSDRLVANEQFF. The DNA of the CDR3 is TGTGCCAGCAGCGACAGACTAGTGGCCAATGAGCAGTTCTTC.

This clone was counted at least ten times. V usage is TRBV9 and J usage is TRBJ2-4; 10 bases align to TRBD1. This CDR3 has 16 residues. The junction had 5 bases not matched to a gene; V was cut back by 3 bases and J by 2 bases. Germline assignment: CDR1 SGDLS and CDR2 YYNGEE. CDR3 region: CASSGGTGVTKNIQYF. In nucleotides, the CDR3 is TGTGCCAGCAGCGGAGGGACAGGGGTAACCAAAAACATTCAGTACTTC.

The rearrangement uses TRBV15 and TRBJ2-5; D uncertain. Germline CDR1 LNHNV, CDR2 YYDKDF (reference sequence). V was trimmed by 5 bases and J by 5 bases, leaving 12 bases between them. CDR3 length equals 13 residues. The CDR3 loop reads CATSDSQQETQYF. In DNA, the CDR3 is TGTGCCACCAGCGATTCTCAACAGGAGACCCAGTACTTC.

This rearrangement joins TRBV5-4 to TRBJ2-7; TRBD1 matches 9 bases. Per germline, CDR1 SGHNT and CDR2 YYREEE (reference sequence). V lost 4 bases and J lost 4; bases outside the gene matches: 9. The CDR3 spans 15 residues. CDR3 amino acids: CASSPSGTGTYEQYF. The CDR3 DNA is TGTGCCAGCAGCCCCTCCGGGACAGGGACGTACGAGCAGTACTTC.

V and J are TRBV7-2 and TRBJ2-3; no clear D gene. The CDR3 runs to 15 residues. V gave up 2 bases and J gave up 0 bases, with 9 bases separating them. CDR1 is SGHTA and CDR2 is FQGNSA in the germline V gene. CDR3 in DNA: TGTGCCAGCAGCTTAATCGAGGCCAGCACAGATACGCAGTATTTT. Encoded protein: CASSLIEASTDTQYF.

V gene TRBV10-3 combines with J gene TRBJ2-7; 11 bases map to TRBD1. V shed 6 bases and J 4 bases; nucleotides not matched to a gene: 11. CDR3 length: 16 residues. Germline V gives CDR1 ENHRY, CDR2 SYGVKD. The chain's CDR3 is CAISQRRTGGGYEQYF. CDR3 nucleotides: TGTGCCATCAGCCAAAGAAGGACAGGGGGCGGGTACGAGCAGTACTTC.

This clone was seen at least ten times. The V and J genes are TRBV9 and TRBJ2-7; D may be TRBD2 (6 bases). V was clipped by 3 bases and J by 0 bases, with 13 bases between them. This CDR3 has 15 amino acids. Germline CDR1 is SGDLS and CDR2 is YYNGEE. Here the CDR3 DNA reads TGTGCCAGCAGCGGCGGGACGGCCGACTCCTACGAGCAGTACTTC. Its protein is CASSGGTADSYEQYF.

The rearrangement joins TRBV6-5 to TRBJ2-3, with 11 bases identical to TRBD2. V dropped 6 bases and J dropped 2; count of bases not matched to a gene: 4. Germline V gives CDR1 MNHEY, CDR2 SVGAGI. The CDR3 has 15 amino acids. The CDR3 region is CASRKTSGITDTQYF. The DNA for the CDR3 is TGTGCCAGCAGGAAGACTAGCGGGATCACAGATACGCAGTATTTT.

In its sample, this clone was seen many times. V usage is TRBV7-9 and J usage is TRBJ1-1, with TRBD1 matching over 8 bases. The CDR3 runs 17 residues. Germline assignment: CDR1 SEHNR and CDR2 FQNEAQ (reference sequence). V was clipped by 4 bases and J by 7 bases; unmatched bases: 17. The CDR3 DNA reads TGTGCCAGCAGCTCCCTCCAGGGGGCGCAAATCGGAAGTGAAGCTTTCTTT. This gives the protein CASSSLQGAQIGSEAFF.

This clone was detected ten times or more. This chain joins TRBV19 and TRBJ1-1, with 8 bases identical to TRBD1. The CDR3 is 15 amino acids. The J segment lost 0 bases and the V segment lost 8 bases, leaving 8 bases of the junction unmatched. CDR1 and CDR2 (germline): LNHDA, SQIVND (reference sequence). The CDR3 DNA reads TGTGCCAGTCGCGATCGGGACAGGTTGAACACTGAAGCTTTCTTT. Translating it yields CASRDRDRLNTEAFF.

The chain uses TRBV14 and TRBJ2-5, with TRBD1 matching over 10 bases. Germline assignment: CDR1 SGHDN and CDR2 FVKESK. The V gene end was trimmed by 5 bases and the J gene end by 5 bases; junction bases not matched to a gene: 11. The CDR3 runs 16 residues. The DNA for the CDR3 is TGTGCCAGCAGCACCCGACAGGGGGCTCCCCGGGAGACCCAGTACTTC. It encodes CASSTRQGAPRETQYF.

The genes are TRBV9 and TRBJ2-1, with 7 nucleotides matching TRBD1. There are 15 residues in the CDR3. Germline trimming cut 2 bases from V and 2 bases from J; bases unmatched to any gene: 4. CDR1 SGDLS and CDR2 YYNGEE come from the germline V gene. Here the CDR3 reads CASSVGTATYNEQFF. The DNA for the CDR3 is TGTGCCAGCAGCGTCGGGACAGCCACCTACAATGAGCAGTTCTTC.

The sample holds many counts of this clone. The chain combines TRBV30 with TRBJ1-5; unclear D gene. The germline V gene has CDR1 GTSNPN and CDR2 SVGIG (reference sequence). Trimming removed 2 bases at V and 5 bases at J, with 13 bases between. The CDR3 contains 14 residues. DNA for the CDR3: TGTGCCTGGAGTACCTTCGGCGGTGATCAGCCCCAGCATTTT. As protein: CAWSTFGGDQPQHF.